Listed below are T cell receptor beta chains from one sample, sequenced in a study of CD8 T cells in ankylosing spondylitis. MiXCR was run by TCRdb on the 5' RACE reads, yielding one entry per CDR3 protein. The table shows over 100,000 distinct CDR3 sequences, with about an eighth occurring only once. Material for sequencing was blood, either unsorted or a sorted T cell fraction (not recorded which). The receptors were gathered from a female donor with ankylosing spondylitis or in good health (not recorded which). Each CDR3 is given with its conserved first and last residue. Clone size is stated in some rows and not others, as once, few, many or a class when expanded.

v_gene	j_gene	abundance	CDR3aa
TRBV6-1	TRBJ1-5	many	CASSEAGNQPQHF
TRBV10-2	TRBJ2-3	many	CASSVGGSTDTQYF
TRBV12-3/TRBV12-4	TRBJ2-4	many	CASTRGERQYF
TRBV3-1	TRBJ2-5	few	CASSQGDRTYQETQYF
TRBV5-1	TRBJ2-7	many	CASNEGGYEQYF
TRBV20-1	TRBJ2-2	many	CSGDNANTGELFF
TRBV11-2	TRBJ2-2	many	CASSLGPSNTGELFF
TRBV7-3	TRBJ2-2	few	CASSPSGQTTGELFF
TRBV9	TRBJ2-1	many	CASSDGTSNYNEQFF
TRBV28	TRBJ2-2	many	CASSGWGGGELFF
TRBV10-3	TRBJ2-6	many	CAISRDRGPGANVLTF
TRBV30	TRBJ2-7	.	CAWSVRAGSREQYF
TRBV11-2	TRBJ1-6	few	CASSSGTGGWNNSPLHF
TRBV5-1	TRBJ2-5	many	CASSLAGEYQETQYF
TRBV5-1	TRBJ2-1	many	CASSLGSAYNEQFF
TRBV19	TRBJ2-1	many	CASSIEGDEQFF